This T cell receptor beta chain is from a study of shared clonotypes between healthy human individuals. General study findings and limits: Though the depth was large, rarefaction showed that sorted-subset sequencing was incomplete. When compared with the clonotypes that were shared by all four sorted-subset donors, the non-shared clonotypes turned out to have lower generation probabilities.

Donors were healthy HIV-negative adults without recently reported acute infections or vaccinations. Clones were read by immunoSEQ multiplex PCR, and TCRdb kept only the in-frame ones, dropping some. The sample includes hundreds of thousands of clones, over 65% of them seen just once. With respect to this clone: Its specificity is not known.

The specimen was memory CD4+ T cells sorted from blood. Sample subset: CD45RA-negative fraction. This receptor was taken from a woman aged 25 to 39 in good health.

The CDR3 region is CASSLDPGGWLFF. The CDR3 DNA reads TGTGCCAGCAGCTTAGATCCAGGGGGATGGCTGTTTTTT. The chain couples TRBV11-2 to TRBJ2-2; 7 nucleotides agree with TRBD1. Germline loops: CDR1 SGHAT, CDR2 FQNNGV. The CDR3 is made up of 13 amino acids. With 0 bases clipped from V and 13 bases from J, the junction kept 5 bases outside the gene matches.